The entry that follows covers one T cell receptor beta chain sequence. The record originates from a study of T cell responses to AZD1222 COVID-19 vaccine. Sequencing used immunoSEQ multiplex PCR; TCRdb keeps in-frame clones, though not all of them. The profile shows over 100,000 clones, around 87% of them singletons. V lost 5 bases and J 8 bases, leaving 18 bases between the germline ends. Per the germline V gene, CDR1 is SGHTA and CDR2 is FQGNSA. The CDR3 extends over 14 amino acids. This chain uses TRBV7-2 with TRBJ1-1; TRBD1 is a possible D gene (6 bases). The sequenced sample was peripheral blood, obtained on day 0 of AZD1222 vaccination. This receptor was identified in an adult in good health. The CDR3 spells CASSLGGGPREAFF. The CDR3 nucleotides are TGTGCCAGCAGCCTAGGGGGGGGACCTAGGGAAGCTTTCTTT. The whole variable domain, remainder taken from reference TRBV7-2 and TRBJ1-1, is GAGVSQSPSNKVTEKGKDVELRCDPISGHTALYWYRQSLGQGLEFLIYFQGNSAPDKSGLPSDRFSAERTGGSVSTLTIQRTQQEDSAVYLCASSLGGGPREAFFGQGTRLTVV.